Sequencing of this T cell receptor beta chain was carried out in a study of PD-L1 blockade in urothelial cancer. Study-level background: Blood drawn 3 weeks (second dose) and 6 weeks after treatment start was analyzed. Study findings and constraints: Below-median TCR clonality that was measured in pretreatment blood predicted better survival.

Here immunoSEQ multiplex PCR was the method, and the copy in TCRdb shows in-frame clones only, minus some. The table lists around 93,000 clones, around four fifths of them singletons. The CDR3 consists of 15 residues. In germline, CDR1 is SGHRS, CDR2 YFSETQ. V lost 4 bases and J lost 5; bases outside the gene matches: 3. About this clone: The antigen is not known.

The time point denotes: peripheral blood 6 weeks after treatment start. Per patient, between 1 and 8 samples were collected at pretreatment and on-treatment time points. The rearrangement links TRBV5-1 to TRBJ1-6; 10 nucleotides align to TRBD1. The input for sequencing was PBMCs, taken around atezolizumab (anti-PD-L1) treatment. This TCR was recovered from a man aged 70-80 years with urothelial cancer. CDR3 nucleotide sequence: TGCGCCAGCAGCCAGGGACAGGGGAATAATTCACCCCTCCACTTT. Its translation: CASSQGQGNNSPLHF.